This TCR beta chain originates from a study of blood T cell repertoires in COVID-19 (dated by TCRdb to 2018 to 2021). As for the study more broadly: Samples from collaborators originated in the United States, Italy and Spain and spanned both the acute and convalescent phases of COVID-19. The prospective study material was composed of cDNA or gDNA derived from T cells, B-cell-depleted T cells, or PBMCs. The dataset comprised deeply sampled blood TCRbeta repertoires from subjects exposed to, actively infected with, or recovered from COVID-19. The repertoires were released in a freely available public database meant as a resource for research on the immune response to SARS-CoV-2. Samples were obtained from the ongoing ImmuneRACE study (first 160 participants) and from about 1,300 subjects provided by 6 global collaborators. Nearly every sample came with metadata listing a de-identified subject ID, COVID-19 status, age in years and sex. Where available, HLA class I and class II types were taken from metadata supplied by the sample provider and were not determined by assay-based typing.

What the study reported, not specific to this receptor: The quantity of clinical and demographic metadata differed by source and by participant and was supplied without curation.

The table lists this clone with a count of one. Its antigen is currently not known. No base-level quality is on record; no much larger clone is a single base apart. TCRbeta CDR3 regions were amplified from genomic DNA by means of the immunoSEQ Assay, a bias-controlled multiplex PCR. On the authors' methods: The number of nucleated cells in each sample was estimated by amplification of reference gene primers within the assay. To quantify the absolute abundance of each unique TCRbeta CDR3 rearrangement, sequence reads were collapsed and filtered. For each sample, productive Simpson clonality was calculated by taking the square root of Simpson's diversity index across productive rearrangements. What TCRdb holds here is the immuneACCESS table cut down to in-frame rearrangements. Part of the clones is not present; checked against another copy, under half of the missing clones reflect an unresolved V gene, and the others are unexplained. V and J calls and clone size follow that table, whereas D and trimming were derived from the DNA. The table for this sample lists roughly 11,000 clones; over 70% of them were counted only once. In total, the top ten clones hold approximately 9.9% of the sample.

Each collaborating institution followed its own protocols to collect whole blood in K2EDTA tubes. For TCRbeta analysis, collaborators shipped samples as frozen whole blood, isolated PBMCs, or DNA extracted from either of those sample types. The CDR3, from cysteine to phenylalanine, totals 13 residues. Of the read, only the CDR3 DNA is kept; its 39 bases are in frame from base 1. The germline V gene gives CDR1 as SGDLS and CDR2 as YYNGEE. A distance of 10 bases separates the germline ends of V and J, which lose 4 bases and 3 bases respectively. The sample taken for sequencing was peripheral blood. This sequence uses TRBV9 and TRBJ2-5, and TRBD2 may be the D gene, going by 6 matching bases. The origin of this receptor is a human donor in a cohort sampled during active COVID-19. Read as DNA, the sequence is TGTGCCAGCAGCCCCCGGACTAAAGAGACCCAGTACTTC. This is translated as CASSPRTKETQYF.